The next 27 T cell receptor beta chains were all read from a single sample in a study of beta chain features in type 1 diabetes. The study reverse transcribed the entire isolated RNA, so it sequenced expressed TCRB transcripts. The data were produced by immunoSEQ multiplex PCR, yet TCRdb's version contains in-frame clones alone and is incomplete. The profile covers 300,000 to 400,000 clones, with 8% appearing a single time and approximately 0.47% taken by the ten largest. Material for sequencing was central memory CD4+ T cells from blood. Receptors were obtained from a woman aged 18-29 years in good health.

This clone was picked up a small number of times. The chain has TRBV5-1 and TRBJ2-1; D call uncertain. CDR1 and CDR2 from the germline V gene are SGHRS and YFSETQ. Trimming removed 4 bases at V and 5 bases at J, with 4 bases between. This CDR3 is built from 11 residues. CDR3 nucleotide sequence: TGCGCCAGCAGCCCAAACAATGAGCAGTTCTTC. Translation: CASSPNNEQFF.

This clone was seen many times. The gene calls are TRBV5-1 and TRBJ2-7; 7 bases match TRBD1. The CDR3 length is 16 residues. V shed 3 bases and J 3 bases; nucleotides not matched to a gene: 12. Germline V gene data show CDR1 as SGHRS and CDR2 as YFSETQ. CDR3 nucleotide sequence: TGCGCCAGCAGCTCAGGACAGGCTTTCTCTTTCTACGAGCAGTACTTC. It encodes CASSSGQAFSFYEQYF.

Comment on this clone: The same CDR3 is also encoded by other DNA sequences in this sample. The chain is built from TRBV7-9 and TRBJ1-1, with D tentatively TRBD1 (5 bases). The CDR3 is 13 amino acids. Trimming removed 3 bases at V and 2 bases at J, with 7 bases between. Germline CDR1 reads SEHNR; CDR2 reads FQNEAQ (reference sequence). The DNA of the CDR3 is TGTGCCAGCAGCTTCCAGGGTAACACTGAAGCTTTCTTT. Encoded protein: CASSFQGNTEAFF.

The chain combines TRBV7-9 with TRBJ2-1; D is ambiguous. V shed 0 bases and J shed 4 bases, with 19 bases lying between them. This CDR3 contains 18 residues. Germline V gene data show CDR1 as SEHNR and CDR2 as FQNEAQ (reference sequence). The CDR3 nucleotides are TGTGCCAGCAGCTTAGCGTTGGGCAACCGGGCGCTGTACAATGAGCAGTTCTTC. It specifies CASSLALGNRALYNEQFF.

V and J are TRBV5-6 and TRBJ2-7; D unclear. The V and J ends lost 3 bases and 2 bases respectively, with 9 bases between them. The CDR3 totals 13 residues. Germline values: CDR1 SGHDT, CDR2 YYEEEE. CDR3 amino acids: CASSSDFAYEQYF. As DNA, the CDR3 is TGTGCCAGCAGCTCTGACTTTGCCTACGAGCAGTACTTC.

This clone was seen at least ten times. The chain combines TRBV7-9 with TRBJ1-1; no firm D call. CDR1 is SEHNR, CDR2 FQNEAQ, per germline (reference sequence). This CDR3 spans 14 amino acids. Trimming took 8 bases from V and 7 from J, leaving 20 bases between them. CDR3 sequence reads: CASSLMIGRLEAFF. The CDR3 nucleotides read TGTGCCAGCTCCCTCATGATCGGACGGCTTGAAGCTTTCTTT.

V usage is TRBV9 and J usage is TRBJ2-7; no firm D call. Germline CDR1 SGDLS, CDR2 YYNGEE. The length of the CDR3 is 14 residues. V was pared by 0 bases and J by 3 bases, with 10 bases between. DNA for the CDR3: TGTGCCAGCAGCGTAGCGAGCGAGAACTACGAGCAGTACTTC. Translated, it gives CASSVASENYEQYF. The whole variable domain, remainder taken from reference TRBV9 and TRBJ2-7, is DSGVTQTPKHLITATGQRVTLRCSPRSGDLSVYWYQQSLDQGLQFLIQYYNGEERAKGNILERFSAQQFPDLHSELNLSSLELGDSALYFCASSVASENYEQYFGPGTRLTVT.

This clone has a handful of counts. The gene calls are TRBV7-3 and TRBJ1-2, with 11 bases aligning to TRBD1. The CDR3 contains 15 residues. Germline values: CDR1 SGHTA, CDR2 FQGTGA. Losses at the gene ends were 5 bases for V and 6 bases for J; bases not matched to a gene: 8. The CDR3: CASSIGDRGIHGYTF. CDR3 bases: TGTGCCAGCAGCATCGGGGACAGGGGGATTCATGGCTACACCTTC.

The chain has TRBV7-9 and TRBJ1-1, with a possible D match to TRBD1 (6 bases). Trimming left V 2 bases short and J 8 bases short, with 9 bases between. This CDR3 is built from 12 residues. The V gene's germline CDR1 is SEHNR and CDR2 FQNEAQ (reference sequence). The CDR3 sequence: CASSLSTGEAFF. CDR3 nucleotide sequence: TGTGCCAGCAGCTTATCAACAGGGGAAGCTTTCTTT.

The rearrangement links TRBV9 to TRBJ2-1; 8 nucleotides align to TRBD1. This CDR3 is 15 amino acids long. J gave up 7 bases and V 0 bases, and 6 bases lay outside the gene matches. The germline V gene encodes CDR1 SGDLS and CDR2 YYNGEE. The CDR3 DNA is TGTGCCAGCAGCGTAGGGCAGGGGGCGCGGAATGAGCAGTTCTTC. Residues: CASSVGQGARNEQFF.

This clone showed up many times. The chain employs TRBV5-5 and TRBJ2-3; D uncertain. The germline V gene has CDR1 SGHKS and CDR2 YYEKEE (reference sequence). The V and J ends lost 2 bases and 4 bases respectively, with 8 bases between them. The CDR3 length is 13 residues. CDR3 sequence: CASSFRFADTQYF. DNA of the CDR3: TGTGCCAGCAGCTTCCGTTTTGCAGATACGCAGTATTTT.

The chain carries TRBV2 and TRBJ2-1; no reliable D call. Trimming took off 1 base at V and 8 bases at J, with 12 bases between the two ends. Germline CDR1 is SNHLY and CDR2 is FYNNEI. The CDR3 consists of 14 residues. The CDR3 DNA sequence: TGTGCCAGCAGTGAAGGGACCCCCGTGGATGAGCAGTTCTTC. Its translation is CASSEGTPVDEQFF. Full variable domain (missing parts from reference TRBV2 and TRBJ2-1): EPEVTQTPSHQVTQMGQEVILRCVPISNHLYFYWYRQILGQKVEFLVSFYNNEISEKSEIFDDQFSVERPDGSNFTLKIRSTKLEDSAMYFCASSEGTPVDEQFFGPGTRLTVL.

The chain has TRBV2 and TRBJ2-1, with unresolved D. Germline V gives CDR1 SNHLY, CDR2 FYNNEI. V lost 0 bases and J 0 bases, leaving 12 bases between the germline ends. The CDR3 totals 17 residues. The CDR3 DNA is TGTGCCAGCAGTGAAGCAACACTTGGTACCTCCTACAATGAGCAGTTCTTC. It encodes CASSEATLGTSYNEQFF.

This clone was detected a few times. The chain links TRBV28 to TRBJ1-2, with D tentatively TRBD1 (6 bases). The CDR3 spans 15 residues. Trimming shortened V by 2 bases and J by 6 bases, and 16 bases separated the two germline ends. Germline V gene data show CDR1 as MDHEN and CDR2 as SYDVKM. CDR3 nucleotide sequence: TGTGCCAGCAGTTTAAGCGGGACACCTGTGGATGGCTACACCTTC. This codes for CASSLSGTPVDGYTF.

The chain carries TRBV9 and TRBJ2-2; D ambiguous. Trimming took off 0 bases at V and 5 bases at J, with 11 bases between the two ends. Germline CDR1 SGDLS, CDR2 YYNGEE. The CDR3 spans 15 residues. CDR3: CASSVEVRLTGELFF. In DNA, the CDR3 is TGTGCCAGCAGCGTAGAAGTCAGGTTAACCGGGGAGCTGTTTTTT. The whole variable domain, remainder taken from reference TRBV9 and TRBJ2-2, is DSGVTQTPKHLITATGQRVTLRCSPRSGDLSVYWYQQSLDQGLQFLIQYYNGEERAKGNILERFSAQQFPDLHSELNLSSLELGDSALYFCASSVEVRLTGELFFGEGSRLTVL.

This clone turned up a few times. This sequence joins TRBV28 and TRBJ1-5, with a tentative D call TRBD1 (6 bases). The V end was cut by 6 bases, the J end by 3 bases, with 12 bases between. Germline V gives CDR1 MDHEN, CDR2 SYDVKM. CDR3 size: 14 residues. The CDR3 sequence: CASRRGDTNQPQHF. DNA of the CDR3: TGTGCCAGCAGAAGAGGGGACACCAATCAGCCCCAGCATTTT. The full variable domain, completed using reference TRBV28 and TRBJ1-5, is DVKVTQSSRYLVKRTGEKVFLECVQDMDHENMFWYRQDPGLGLRLIYFSYDVKMKEKGDIPEGYSVSREKKERFSLILESASTNQTSMYLCASRRGDTNQPQHFGDGTRLSIL.

In this sample, this clone turned up many times. The J gene is TRBJ2-1, the V gene TRBV2, with 8 bases lining up with TRBD1. The CDR3 spans 15 residues. Germline V gives CDR1 SNHLY, CDR2 FYNNEI. The junction had 10 bases not matched to a gene; V was cut back by 6 bases and J by 6 bases. CDR3 DNA sequence: TGTGCCAGCAGCGCCGGGACAGGTCCCCTCAATGAGCAGTTCTTC. Its protein is CASSAGTGPLNEQFF.

V is TRBV27 and J is TRBJ2-5; TRBD2 is a possible D gene (5 bases). Germline loops: CDR1 MNHEY, CDR2 SMNVEV (reference sequence). The CDR3 sequence is 11 residues long. V dropped 8 bases and J dropped 5 bases, with 9 bases sitting between them. The CDR3 DNA is TGTGCCAGCGGGGAGCGCGAGACCCAGTACTTC. Translated, it gives CASGERETQYF.

There are a few counts of this clone. The chain joins TRBV7-2 to TRBJ1-5; 10 bases are shared with TRBD1. The CDR3 length is 14 residues. The V and J ends lost 1 base and 9 bases, in that order; junction bases with no gene match: 3. The germline gives CDR1 SGHTA, CDR2 FQGNSA. The CDR3 DNA sequence: TGTGCCAGCAGCTTAGGGACAGGGGGTCGGCCCCAGCATTTT. Translated, it gives CASSLGTGGRPQHF.

The genes are TRBV28 and TRBJ2-7, with 9 positions matching TRBD1. The germline V gene encodes CDR1 MDHEN and CDR2 SYDVKM. With 6 bases clipped from V and 5 bases from J, the junction kept 8 bases outside the gene matches. The CDR3 loop spans 14 amino acids. The CDR3 DNA reads as TGTGCCAGCAGAAAGGGACAGGGATACAACGAGCAGTACTTC. Translating it yields CASRKGQGYNEQYF.

The rearrangement joins TRBV7-3 to TRBJ2-7, with 9 positions matching TRBD2. The germline CDR1 and CDR2 sequences are SGHTA and FQGTGA. J was trimmed by 5 bases and V by 0 bases; bases with no gene match: 5. This CDR3 region has 15 residues. The CDR3 DNA reads TGTGCCAGCAGCTTAACGGGACTAGCATATGACGAGCAGTACTTC. It specifies CASSLTGLAYDEQYF.

This clone has just a few counts. A read error may account for a junction end that differs from germline. The chain has TRBV7-2 and TRBJ2-7, with TRBD2 matching 11 bases. From germline, CDR1 is SGHTA and CDR2 FQGNSA. The CDR3 is made up of 16 amino acids. The CDR3 coding sequence is TGTGCCAGCACCTTAACTAGCGGGAGATCATCCTACGAGCAGTACTTC. Residues: CASTLTSGRSSYEQYF.

The CDR3 nucleotides read TGTGCCAGCAGCCAAGATCCCCGCTATGGCTACACCTTC. It is translated as CASSQDPRYGYTF. The rearrangement links TRBV4-2 to TRBJ1-2; D gene ambiguous. Germline CDR1 is LGHNA and CDR2 is YNFKEQ. CDR3 size: 13 residues. Trimming pared 0 bases from V and 4 bases from J, leaving 6 bases between.

This clone turned up a few times. The V and J genes are TRBV6-5 and TRBJ2-6; no clear D gene. Germline CDR1 MNHEY, CDR2 SVGAGI. The CDR3 is 15 amino acids. With 0 bases removed from V and 2 bases from J, the gap between germline ends came to 5 bases. Written as DNA, the CDR3 is TGTGCCAGCAGTTACTCCGGACCTGGGGCCAACGTCCTGACTTTC. Protein product: CASSYSGPGANVLTF.

This clone was observed a handful of times. The chain uses TRBV5-4 and TRBJ2-3, with 14 bases matching TRBD2. The germline CDR1 and CDR2 sequences are SGHNT and YYREEE (reference sequence). The V gene end was trimmed by 0 bases and the J gene end by 5 bases; junction bases not matched to a gene: 5. CDR3 length equals 17 residues. This CDR3 reads CASSLGGTSGRLDTQYF. CDR3 coding DNA: TGTGCCAGCAGCTTGGGGGGGACTAGCGGGAGATTAGATACGCAGTATTTT.

This chain uses TRBV25-1 with TRBJ2-7; D not resolved. The CDR3 sequence is 15 residues long. V was shortened by 6 bases and J by 0 bases, with 15 bases between the two germline ends. Germline loops: CDR1 MGHDK, CDR2 SYGVNS. CDR3 DNA sequence: TGTGCCAGCAGATTGAGTGAATCCCCCTCCTACGAGCAGTACTTC. Translating gives CASRLSESPSYEQYF.

The rearrangement uses TRBV4-2 and TRBJ2-6; D gene uncertain. The CDR3 loop spans 17 amino acids. The ends were cut back, 3 bases at V and 2 bases at J, with 14 bases in the middle. Germline V gene lookup returns CDR1 LGHNA and CDR2 YNFKEQ. DNA for the CDR3: TGTGCCAGCAGCCAGTTCTTCGGCGGAGCTGGGGCCAACGTCCTGACTTTC. It translates to CASSQFFGGAGANVLTF.